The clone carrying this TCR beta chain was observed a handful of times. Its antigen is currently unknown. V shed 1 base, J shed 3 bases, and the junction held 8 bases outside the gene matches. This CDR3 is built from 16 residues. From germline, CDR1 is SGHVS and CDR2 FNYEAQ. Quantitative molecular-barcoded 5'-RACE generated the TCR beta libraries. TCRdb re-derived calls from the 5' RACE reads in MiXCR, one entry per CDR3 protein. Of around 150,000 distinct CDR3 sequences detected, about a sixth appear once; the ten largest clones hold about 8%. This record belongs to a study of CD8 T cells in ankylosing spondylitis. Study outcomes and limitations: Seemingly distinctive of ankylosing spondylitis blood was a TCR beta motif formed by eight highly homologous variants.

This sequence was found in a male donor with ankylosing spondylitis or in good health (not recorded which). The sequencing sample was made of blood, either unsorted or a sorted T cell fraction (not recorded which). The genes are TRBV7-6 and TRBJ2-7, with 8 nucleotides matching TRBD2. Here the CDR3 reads CASSLGPLAGLYEQYF. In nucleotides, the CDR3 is TGTGCCAGCAGCTTAGGTCCCCTAGCGGGCCTCTACGAGCAGTACTTC.